Listed below are T cell receptor beta chains from one sample, sequenced in a study of T cell repertoires in cytomegalovirus infection. Antigen specificity for these receptors is unknown. TCRdb itself ran the reads through MiXCR, one entry per CDR3 protein. The sample has 90,000 to 120,000 distinct CDR3 sequences, less than 55% seen once. Sequencing was performed on CD8+ T cells from cultured PBMCs, taken from culture after CMV antigen stimulation. These receptors all come from a human donor in good health (CMV status not recorded). Some clones in this sample may be carry-over from other donors' samples. Each CDR3 is given with its conserved first and last residue. Each record gives: V gene, J gene, clone size, CDR3 protein. Expanded clones get a size class; other rows say once, few or many, or leave the size out.

>TRBV3-1|TRBJ2-1|few
CASSQENRDEQFF
>TRBV7-2|TRBJ2-7|few
CASSLVPGSYEQYF
>TRBV20-1|TRBJ2-7|.
CSAREKFRGSYEQYF
>TRBV2|TRBJ2-7|.
CASSVPRDRASYEQYF
>TRBV7-2|TRBJ2-7|few
CASSLASFGATEQYF
>TRBV19|TRBJ2-4|.
CASSILALAKNIQYF
>TRBV12-3/TRBV12-4|TRBJ2-1|.
CASSPLSYNEQFF
>TRBV28|TRBJ2-7|few
CGVMETGGLYEQYF
>TRBV19|TRBJ1-5|.
CASSVGTRGHQPQHF
>TRBV7-9|TRBJ1-2|.
CASLPTGEAWGYTF
>TRBV28|TRBJ2-7|.
CASSLGTTSYEQYF
>TRBV19|TRBJ2-7|few
CASSMGTGIIYEQYF